The 26 T cell receptor beta chains below come from one sample, sequenced in a study of blood T cell repertoires in COVID-19. The repertoire was sequenced with immunoSEQ multiplex PCR; TCRdb's copy has only in-frame clones and lacks some. The top ten hold about 2% of the sample, which has around 200,000 clones, 87% seen once. Sequencing input: peripheral blood. The receptors come from a man aged 40-49 years with active or convalescent COVID-19.

The chain is built from TRBV25-1 and TRBJ2-5; D call uncertain. CDR1 and CDR2 (germline): MGHDK, SYGVNS. The CDR3 covers 13 residues. Trimming cost V 4 bases and J 1 base, with 7 bases left between them. CDR3 DNA: TGTGCCAGCAGTGGTCCGTTCCAAGAGACCCAGTACTTC. Translating gives CASSGPFQETQYF.

The V and J genes are TRBV6-6 and TRBJ2-7, with 8 bases aligning to TRBD1. This CDR3 has 14 amino acids. Trimming removed 2 bases from V and 5 bases from J; junction bases left unmatched: 5. CDR1 MNHNY and CDR2 SVGAGI come from the germline V gene (reference sequence). The CDR3 DNA is TGTGCCAGCAGTTACCACAGGGGGAACAACGAGCAGTACTTC. This codes for CASSYHRGNNEQYF.

The chain uses TRBV5-6 and TRBJ1-1; D gene uncertain. The germline V gene encodes CDR1 SGHDT and CDR2 YYEEEE. V lost 2 bases, J lost 0 bases, and 5 bases lay in between. The CDR3 has 13 amino acids. Written as DNA, the CDR3 is TGTGCCAGCAGCTTTACTTTGAACACTGAAGCTTTCTTT. Amino acid sequence: CASSFTLNTEAFF.

The chain combines TRBV6-5 with TRBJ1-5, with 9 bases fitting TRBD1. The ends lost 5 bases at V and 4 bases at J; junction bases unmatched: 6. The CDR3 spans 15 residues. The germline gives CDR1 MNHEY, CDR2 SVGAGI. CDR3 DNA: TGTGCCAGCAGTAGACAGGGGGGGTTAAATCAGCCCCAGCATTTT. Translating gives CASSRQGGLNQPQHF.

This chain connects TRBV9 to TRBJ2-1, with 12 bases matching TRBD2. From germline, CDR1 is SGDLS and CDR2 YYNGEE. The CDR3 length is 16 residues. V trimming: 2 bases; J trimming: 2 bases; junction bases outside the gene matches: 2. The CDR3 DNA sequence: TGTGCCAGCAGCGTCCTAGCGGGAGGGCCCTACAATGAGCAGTTCTTC. Its translation: CASSVLAGGPYNEQFF.

The count of this clone is one. The J gene is TRBJ1-1, the V gene TRBV5-3; D possibly corresponds to TRBD1 (5 bases). TRBV5-3 is an ORF; its function is uncertain. The ends were cut back, 0 bases at V and 6 bases at J, with 12 bases in the middle. This CDR3 spans 14 amino acids. The CDR3 DNA reads TGTGCCAGAAGCTTGGGGGGCCGGGACTCTGAAGCTTTCTTT. Its translation: CARSLGGRDSEAFF.

With respect to this clone: The sample contains more than one DNA sequence encoding this CDR3. The chain combines TRBV6-2 or TRBV6-3 with TRBJ2-7; possible D gene TRBD1, 5 bases. The V gene's germline CDR1 is MNHEY and CDR2 SVGEGT. V was shortened by 4 bases and J by 0 bases, with 10 bases between the two germline ends. This CDR3 is built from 14 residues. CDR3 bases: TGTGCCAGCAGTTTGCCCGACAGCTCCTACGAGCAGTACTTC. Translating gives CASSLPDSSYEQYF.

The CDR3 sequence: CASSLLTGDTEAFF. The CDR3 DNA is TGTGCCAGCAGTTTACTGACAGGGGACACTGAAGCTTTCTTT. The V call is TRBV27, the J call TRBJ1-1, with 8 bases that match TRBD1. The V and J ends lost 2 bases and 3 bases, in that order; junction bases with no gene match: 2. Germline V CDR1 and CDR2: MNHEY, SMNVEV (reference sequence). The CDR3 is made up of 14 amino acids.

The chain combines TRBV18 with TRBJ2-5; 7 nucleotides line up with TRBD1. Per germline, CDR1 KGHSH and CDR2 LQKENI. The CDR3 runs to 15 residues. Trimming at V came to 3 bases and at J to 4 bases, leaving 8 bases not matched to a gene. CDR3 region: CASSPQKGGAETQYF. The CDR3 region has the DNA TGTGCCAGCTCACCGCAAAAAGGGGGCGCAGAGACCCAGTACTTC.

The rearrangement joins TRBV7-9 to TRBJ2-2, with unresolved D. This CDR3 is 13 amino acids long. Per germline, CDR1 SEHNR and CDR2 FQNEAQ (reference sequence). The V end was cut by 5 bases, the J end by 1 base, with 5 bases between. The chain's CDR3 is CASSRGNTGELFF. The CDR3 DNA reads TGTGCCAGCAGCAGAGGGAACACCGGGGAGCTGTTTTTT.

The rearrangement joins TRBV19 to TRBJ1-1; TRBD1 is a possible D gene (6 bases). Germline assignment: CDR1 LNHDA and CDR2 SQIVND (reference sequence). This CDR3 has 13 residues. Trimming took off 6 bases at V and 6 bases at J, with 14 bases between the two ends. The CDR3 region has the DNA TGTGCCAGTAGCCTCAGACAGGCCCCTGAAGCTTTCTTT. It codes for CASSLRQAPEAFF.

This clone was counted once. The chain joins TRBV11-2 to TRBJ2-7; 14 bases match TRBD2. CDR1 is SGHAT and CDR2 is FQNNGV in the germline V gene. This CDR3 contains 17 residues. J was trimmed by 0 bases and V by 4 bases; bases with no gene match: 5. CDR3 DNA: TGTGCCAGCAGCTCTTGGGGGACTAGCGGGAGCTCCTACGAGCAGTACTTC. This codes for CASSSWGTSGSSYEQYF.

The chain is built from TRBV10-3 and TRBJ1-5, with 8 bases identical to TRBD1. Losses at the gene ends were 0 bases for V and 6 bases for J; bases not matched to a gene: 7. Germline V lookup: CDR1 ENHRY, CDR2 SYGVKD. The CDR3 is made up of 16 amino acids. CDR3 residues: CAISESLTGGLQPQHF. In DNA form, the CDR3 reads TGTGCCATCAGTGAGTCGCTAACAGGGGGTCTTCAGCCCCAGCATTTT.

This sequence joins TRBV6-6 and TRBJ1-2, with 7 bases matching TRBD1. CDR3 length equals 12 residues. V lost 10 bases to trimming and J lost 4 bases; unmatched junction nucleotides: 6. In germline, CDR1 is MNHNY, CDR2 SVGAGI (reference sequence). CDR3 nucleotides: TGTGCCATCCGGACAGGCATCTATGGCTACACCTTC. Its translation is CAIRTGIYGYTF.

The rearrangement uses TRBV19 and TRBJ2-5; 9 nucleotides agree with TRBD2. J lost 2 bases, V lost 5 bases, and 6 bases had no gene match. Germline assignment: CDR1 LNHDA and CDR2 SQIVND (reference sequence). The CDR3 has 15 residues. The CDR3 protein is CASSLGLAVQETQYF. As DNA, the CDR3 is TGTGCCAGTAGTCTGGGACTAGCAGTTCAAGAGACCCAGTACTTC.

With respect to this clone: A read error may account for a junction end that differs from germline. The chain employs TRBV11-3 and TRBJ2-1; 12 positions match TRBD2. Germline V CDR1 and CDR2: SGHNT, YENEEA. The CDR3 contains 20 residues. The CDR3 is CASSLDLGKGGLAGFNEQFF. CDR3 nucleotide sequence: TGTGCCAGCAGCCTAGACCTAGGAAAGGGGGGACTAGCGGGCTTCAATGAGCAGTTCTTC.

This chain links TRBV10-1 with TRBJ2-1; 7 bases are a match to TRBD2. Germline-derived CDR1 and CDR2 are WNHNN and SYGVQD (reference sequence). J lost 5 bases, V lost 3 bases, and 7 bases had no gene match. The CDR3 is 15 amino acids. CDR3 protein: CASSDRTSMDNEQFF. In nucleotides, the CDR3 is TGCGCCAGCAGTGACCGGACTAGTATGGACAATGAGCAGTTCTTC.

The chain links TRBV5-1 to TRBJ2-1; TRBD1 matches 11 bases. Germline V lookup: CDR1 SGHRS, CDR2 YFSETQ. The CDR3 extends over 16 amino acids. After removal of 4 bases from V and 3 bases from J, the junction contained 6 bases not matched to a gene. CDR3 residues: CASSVGTGGFYNEQFF. CDR3 bases: TGCGCCAGCAGCGTAGGGACAGGGGGTTTCTACAATGAGCAGTTCTTC.

The rearrangement links TRBV4-1 to TRBJ2-7; 7 bases map to TRBD2. The CDR3 has 14 amino acids. CDR1 and CDR2 (germline): MGHRA, YSYEKL. V lost 4 bases, J lost 7 bases, and 10 bases stayed unmatched. The CDR3 loop is CASSPGLMTEEQYF. CDR3 sequence (DNA): TGCGCCAGCAGCCCGGGACTAATGACGGAAGAGCAGTACTTC.

In this sample, this clone turned up once. The V and J genes are TRBV19 and TRBJ2-7; 7 positions match TRBD2. Per germline, CDR1 LNHDA and CDR2 SQIVND (reference sequence). The CDR3 length is 16 residues. V gave up 3 bases and J gave up 1 base; unmatched junction bases: 9. In DNA form, the CDR3 reads TGTGCCAGTAGTATTCAAGCGGGGCTCACATCCTACGAGCAGTACTTC. This codes for CASSIQAGLTSYEQYF.

This chain links TRBV5-1 with TRBJ2-7, with D maybe TRBD1 (6 bases). CDR1 SGHRS and CDR2 YFSETQ come from the germline V gene. The V and J ends lost 6 bases and 6 bases respectively, with 22 bases between them. CDR3 size: 15 residues. The CDR3 DNA follows: TGCGCCAGCAATCCCGGCAGGGGATCCGATAGCGAGCAGTACTTC. It translates to CASNPGRGSDSEQYF.

The chain uses TRBV7-2 and TRBJ1-4; 8 bases map to TRBD1. This CDR3 comprises 14 residues. The V gene end was trimmed by 5 bases and the J gene end by 3 bases; junction bases not matched to a gene: 2. The germline V gene has CDR1 SGHTA and CDR2 FQGNSA. The CDR3 sequence is CASSPGQANEKLFF. CDR3 coding DNA: TGTGCCAGCAGCCCGGGACAGGCTAATGAAAAACTGTTTTTT. Full variable domain (remainder filled in from reference TRBV7-2 and TRBJ1-4): GAGVSQSPSNKVTEKGKDVELRCDPISGHTALYWYRQSLGQGLEFLIYFQGNSAPDKSGLPSDRFSAERTGGSVSTLTIQRTQQEDSAVYLCASSPGQANEKLFFGSGTQLSVL.

This chain connects TRBV6-6 to TRBJ1-1; TRBD1 might be the D (6 bases). V lost 8 bases to trimming and J lost 1 base, with 11 bases between them. Looked up from germline, CDR1 is MNHNY and CDR2 is SVGAGI (reference sequence). The CDR3 loop spans 13 amino acids. The CDR3 sequence: CASGRQENTEAFF. The CDR3 bases are TGTGCCAGCGGGAGACAGGAGAACACTGAAGCTTTCTTT.

J is TRBJ2-7 and V is TRBV6-1; D remains unclear. This CDR3 has 19 residues. Germline values: CDR1 MNHNS, CDR2 SASEGT. Between the trimmed V and J ends, which lost 1 base and 0 bases, there was a span of 22 bases. The CDR3 sequence: CASSEGFAGTDHFSYEQYF. The CDR3 region has the DNA TGTGCCAGCAGTGAAGGGTTCGCAGGCACAGATCACTTCTCCTACGAGCAGTACTTC.

This clone was seen a handful of times. The chain has TRBV7-9 and TRBJ1-1, with 8 bases aligning to TRBD1. The CDR3 has 13 amino acids. Unmatched junction bases numbered 3, after V lost 5 bases and J lost 4 bases. Germline V lookup: CDR1 SEHNR, CDR2 FQNEAQ (reference sequence). Here the CDR3 DNA reads TGTGCCAGCAGCCGACAGGGGACCACTGAAGCTTTCTTT. It translates to CASSRQGTTEAFF.

The chain employs TRBV7-8 and TRBJ1-3, with D possibly TRBD1 on 6 matching bases. V was shortened by 5 bases and J by 4 bases, with 21 bases between the two germline ends. This CDR3 region has 17 residues. The germline V gene encodes CDR1 SGHVS and CDR2 FQNEAQ. For the CDR3, the DNA is TGTGCCAGCAGCGAAACCGGGACACCCGAGGGGGGAAACACCATATATTTT. Translating it yields CASSETGTPEGGNTIYF.